Included here is one T cell receptor (beta chain) sequence, with context. Antigen specificity is unknown. This entry belongs to a study of shared clonotypes between healthy human individuals. Study at large: Those who served as donors were a couple of women and a few men between the ages of 18 and 49. Overall study results and limits: Some naive CD4 clonotypes, roughly 4.5%, turned up in common across a handful of donors.

Germline values: CDR1 SQVTM, CDR2 ANQGSEA. The CDR3 runs 13 residues. V lost 6 bases to trimming and J lost 6 bases; unmatched junction nucleotides: 9. Deep was the level at which the assay was run. Several immunoSEQ plates held equal portions of the genomic DNA taken from each subset. This table comes from immunoSEQ multiplex PCR, and its TCRdb copy is limited to in-frame clones, with some not included. The top ten clones hold more than 0.5% of a sample with about 1.1 million clones, 75% to 85% of them seen once. The chain joins TRBV29-1 to TRBJ2-7; 9 bases match TRBD2. This TCR was recovered from a man between 18 and 35 years old in good health. Some clones in this sample may be carry-over from other donors' samples. Sequencing was done on a sample of memory CD4+ T cells from PBMCs. As for subset: CD45RA-negative fraction. The CDR3 DNA follows: TGCAGCGTAGGGACTAGCTCCACTAGCGAGCAGTACTTC. Its translation is CSVGTSSTSEQYF.